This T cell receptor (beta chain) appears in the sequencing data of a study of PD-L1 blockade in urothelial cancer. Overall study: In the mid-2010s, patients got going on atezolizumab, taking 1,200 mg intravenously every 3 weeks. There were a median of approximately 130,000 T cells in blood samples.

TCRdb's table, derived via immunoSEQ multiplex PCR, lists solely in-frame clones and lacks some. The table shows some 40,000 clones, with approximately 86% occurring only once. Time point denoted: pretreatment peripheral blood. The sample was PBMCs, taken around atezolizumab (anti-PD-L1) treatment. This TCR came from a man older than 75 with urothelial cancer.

The CDR3 coding sequence is TGTGCCAGCAGCTCCGCTGGACAGGGGGCCTACGAGCAGTACTTC. Its translation is CASSSAGQGAYEQYF. This chain joins TRBV7-9 and TRBJ2-7; the match to TRBD1 covers 10 bases. CDR3 length equals 15 residues. Germline CDR1 and CDR2: SEHNR and FQNEAQ (reference sequence). V lost 4 bases and J lost 2; bases outside the gene matches: 5.